This TCR beta chain was observed in a study of human T cells and chemical hapten exposure. Germline CDR1 and CDR2: MNHNY and SVGAGI (reference sequence). The CDR3 extends over 16 amino acids. J was trimmed by 1 base and V by 0 bases; bases with no gene match: 5. Time point meaning: healthy volunteer bleed at 6 weeks. Extraction yielded total RNA from whole blood (unfractionated). The library put unique molecular identifiers onto individual cDNA molecules. Each CDR3 protein is one row after TCRdb ran MiXCR on the RACE reads. The data show under 90,000 distinct CDR3 sequences, 7% to 9% seen once. Overall study findings and caveats: Counts of TCRs above 1 in 1000 frequency stayed unchanged with DPC sensitization.

This clonotype was seen a few times. The target antigen is unknown. The TCR comes from a male donor in good health. Some clones in this sample may be carry-over from other donors' samples. The sequenced sample consisted of whole blood. This rearrangement joins TRBV6-6 to TRBJ1-1; 7 nucleotides agree with TRBD1. The chain's CDR3 is CASSYSYPGGNTEAFF. In DNA, the CDR3 is TGTGCCAGCAGTTACTCCTATCCAGGGGGGAACACTGAAGCTTTCTTT.